This is a list of T cell receptor beta chains from one sample in a study of T cells after yellow fever vaccination. TCRdb independently ran MiXCR on the 5' RACE reads; one entry per CDR3 protein. The sample lists around 300,000 distinct CDR3 sequences; approximately 12% were seen once. The material was CD4+ T cells sorted from PBMCs, obtained 45 days after the yellow fever booster vaccination. The source is a man between 25 and 39 years old who received the YFV17D yellow fever vaccine. The CDR3 runs from the conserved cysteine through the conserved F or W. Each record gives: CDR3 protein, V gene, J gene.

CASSPQSAGFLGYTF	TRBV18	TRBJ1-2
CASTYSGANVLTF	TRBV6-2/TRBV6-3	TRBJ2-6
CASSPNILAGGRKYEQYF	TRBV18	TRBJ2-7
CASSFQNREGKTQYF	TRBV28	TRBJ2-3
CASSLGSLSDTQYF	TRBV5-1	TRBJ2-3
CASSREGQGNTEAFF	TRBV5-1	TRBJ1-1
CASSQEQGEPYEQYF	TRBV4-3	TRBJ2-7
CASSLELQGRQYF	TRBV12-3/TRBV12-4	TRBJ2-7
CSARWSGTSVSTQYF	TRBV20-1	TRBJ2-3
CASSHISGRADNEQFF	TRBV3-1	TRBJ2-1
CASSTGQVTTYEQYF	TRBV5-1	TRBJ2-7
CASSLEWGPETQYF	TRBV7-9	TRBJ2-5
CSARDGRTGASLGNF	TRBV20-1	TRBJ2-7
CASSSDRGHEQFF	TRBV7-3	TRBJ2-1
CSAGTGGFYEQYF	TRBV20-1	TRBJ2-7